This T cell receptor beta chain emerged from a study of shared clonotypes between healthy human individuals. Produced via immunoSEQ multiplex PCR; TCRdb's table is partial and in-frame only. This sample has 190,000 or so clones, with about 66% found just once. This CDR3 region has 16 residues. Germline V gene data show CDR1 as MNHEY and CDR2 as SMNVEV (reference sequence). Study-level results: Large depth notwithstanding, sorted-subset sequencing proved incomplete by rarefaction.

About this clone: Its cognate antigen is unknown. At one end, the junction sequence differs from germline, possibly due to a read error.

The chain carries TRBV27 and TRBJ1-1, with D unclear. The source of this sequence is a man in his thirties or forties in good health. Sequencing was done on a sample of memory CD4+ T cells sorted from blood. The subset is: CD45RA-negative fraction. Here the CDR3 reads CASSSILAVMNTEAFF. For the CDR3, the DNA is TGTGCCAGTAGTTCAATTCTAGCGGTAATGAACACTGAAGCTTTCTTT.